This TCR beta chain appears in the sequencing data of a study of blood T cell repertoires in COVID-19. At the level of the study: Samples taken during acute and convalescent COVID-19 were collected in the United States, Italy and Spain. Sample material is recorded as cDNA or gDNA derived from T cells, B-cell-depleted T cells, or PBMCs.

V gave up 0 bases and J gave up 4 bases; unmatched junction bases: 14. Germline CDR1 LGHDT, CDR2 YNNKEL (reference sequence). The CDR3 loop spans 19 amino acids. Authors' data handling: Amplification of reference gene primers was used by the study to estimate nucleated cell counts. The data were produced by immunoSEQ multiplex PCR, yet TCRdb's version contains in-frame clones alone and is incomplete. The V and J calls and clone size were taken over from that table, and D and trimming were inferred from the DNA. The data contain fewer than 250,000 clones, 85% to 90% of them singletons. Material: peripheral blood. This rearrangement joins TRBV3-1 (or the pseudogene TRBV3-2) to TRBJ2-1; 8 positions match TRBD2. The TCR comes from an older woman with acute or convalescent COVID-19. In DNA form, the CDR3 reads TGTGCCAGCAGCCAAGAAGAGGGGAAGCGGGAGTCAAGGTACAATGAGCAGTTCTTC. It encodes CASSQEEGKRESRYNEQFF.